The present TCR beta chain was sequenced within a study of cytomegalovirus exposure and HLA in healthy donors. Study at large: Roughly 180 million T cells yielded some 100 million unique TCR beta sequences, as an earlier analysis found.

Primers for the PCR totalled 60 Vbeta and 13 Jbeta. TCRdb's copy holds only in-frame clones and misses some; the assay was immunoSEQ multiplex PCR. The sample lists about 130,000 clones, over 70% occurring once. Study-level results: Across donors, sequencing depth was assumed by presence/absence analyses to be roughly uniform.

The V gene end was trimmed by 4 bases and the J gene end by 1 base; junction bases not matched to a gene: 8. Germline V gene data show CDR1 as SGHTA and CDR2 as FQGNSA. The CDR3 runs 16 residues. On this clone itself: No antigen is known for it.

Sequencing was performed on PBMCs. The chain recombines TRBV7-2 with TRBJ2-5, with 8 bases fitting TRBD2. The source is a woman aged 45-60 years in good health and CMV-seronegative. For the CDR3, the DNA is TGTGCCAGCAGCTCCCAAGGAAGCGGGAGCCAAGAGACCCAGTACTTC. This gives the protein CASSSQGSGSQETQYF.